One sample yielded the 22 T cell receptor beta chains listed below, sequenced in a study of T cells after yellow fever vaccination. Via MiXCR, TCRdb re-called the 5' RACE reads, giving one row per CDR3 protein. The profile shows about 310,000 distinct CDR3 sequences, around 4% of them singletons. Sequences were derived from PBMCs, sampled on the day of the yellow fever booster vaccination. The receptors were gathered from a young man who received the YFV17D yellow fever vaccine.

In its sample, this clonotype was seen many times. The chain has TRBV11-2 and TRBJ2-7; D might be TRBD1 or TRBD2, each matching 6 bases. V gave up 7 bases and J gave up 5 bases, with 15 bases separating them. Germline CDR1 SGHAT, CDR2 FQNNGV. CDR3 length equals 13 residues. CDR3: CASKQLGGHEQYF. DNA of the CDR3: TGTGCCAGCAAACAATTAGGGGGGCACGAGCAGTACTTC.

This clonotype was seen repeatedly, ten times or more. The V gene is TRBV9, the J gene TRBJ2-7, with D possibly being TRBD1 (6 bases). The CDR3 runs to 15 residues. Trimming removed 4 bases at V and 3 bases at J, with 17 bases between. Germline assignment: CDR1 SGDLS and CDR2 YYNGEE. The CDR3 region has the DNA TGTGCCAGCAGCATAAACCCAGGGGCCGGCTACGAGCAGTACTTC. Its translation is CASSINPGAGYEQYF. Looking up the rest from reference TRBV9 and TRBJ2-7 gives the full variable domain: DSGVTQTPKHLITATGQRVTLRCSPRSGDLSVYWYQQSLDQGLQFLIQYYNGEERAKGNILERFSAQQFPDLHSELNLSSLELGDSALYFCASSINPGAGYEQYFGPGTRLTVT.

This clonotype has ten or more counts. This chain joins TRBV12-3 or TRBV12-4 and TRBJ2-1, with 7 bases matching TRBD2. This CDR3 is built from 15 residues. Germline trimming cut 7 bases from V and 4 bases from J; bases unmatched to any gene: 10. The CDR3 loop reads CASTGGTGPYNEQFF. As DNA, the CDR3 is TGTGCCAGCACCGGGGGGACGGGACCGTACAATGAGCAGTTCTTC.

This clonotype showed up many times. The rearrangement links TRBV5-1 to TRBJ2-5; 8 positions match TRBD1. CDR1 is SGHRS and CDR2 is YFSETQ in the germline V gene. This CDR3 is built from 14 residues. After removal of 3 bases from V and 5 bases from J, the junction contained 6 bases not matched to a gene. In DNA form, the CDR3 reads TGCGCCAGCAGCTCGGACAGGGTTCGGGAGACCCAGTACTTC. Translating it yields CASSSDRVRETQYF.

This clonotype turned up a few times. The chain couples TRBV27 to TRBJ2-2; D call uncertain. The CDR3 covers 17 residues. CDR1 MNHEY and CDR2 SMNVEV come from the germline V gene (reference sequence). Trimming shortened V by 5 bases and J by 3 bases, and 19 bases separated the two germline ends. The CDR3 coding sequence is TGTGCCAGCAGTCCTTCGAGTGACCCGCGAGACACCGGGGAGCTGTTTTTT. Amino acid sequence: CASSPSSDPRDTGELFF.

This sequence joins TRBV20-1 and TRBJ2-7, with 9 bases identical to TRBD1. V lost 1 base to trimming and J lost 0 bases; unmatched junction nucleotides: 1. The CDR3 runs to 14 residues. Germline V lookup: CDR1 DFQATT, CDR2 SNEGSKA (reference sequence). CDR3 protein: CSARGDRASYEQYF. In nucleotides, the CDR3 is TGCAGTGCTAGAGGGGACAGGGCCTCCTACGAGCAGTACTTC.

This clonotype was found many times. The J gene is TRBJ2-3, the V gene TRBV6-6; 9 bases map to TRBD2. The germline V gene has CDR1 MNHNY and CDR2 SVGAGI (reference sequence). Trimming at V came to 7 bases and at J to 3 bases, leaving 8 bases not matched to a gene. CDR3 length: 15 residues. CDR3 nucleotide sequence: TGTGCCAGCACCCGCGGGGGGGCAGGAACAGATACGCAGTATTTT. The encoded protein is CASTRGGAGTDTQYF.

This clonotype was seen repeatedly, ten times or more. V and J are TRBV4-3 and TRBJ2-5; D tentatively fits TRBD1 or TRBD2 (5 bases each). This CDR3 has 16 amino acids. V lost 3 bases, J lost 2 bases, and 16 bases lay in between. In germline, CDR1 is LGHNA, CDR2 YSLEER. The CDR3 loop reads CASSQGPGAGQETQYF. As DNA, the CDR3 is TGCGCCAGCAGCCAGGGCCCCGGGGCAGGGCAAGAGACCCAGTACTTC.

There are a few counts of this clonotype. The chain has TRBV7-2 and TRBJ2-7; D perhaps matches TRBD2 (6 bases). Germline V gene sequence: CDR1 SGHTA, CDR2 FQGNSA. CDR3 size: 15 residues. The V end was cut by 0 bases, the J end by 3 bases, with 12 bases between. This CDR3 is CASSLAPGRLYEQYF. CDR3 coding DNA: TGTGCCAGCAGCTTAGCTCCAGGGAGGCTCTACGAGCAGTACTTC.

This clonotype was found a few times. V gene TRBV6-2 or TRBV6-3 combines with J gene TRBJ2-1, with D possibly matching TRBD1 (5 bases). Between the trimmed V and J ends, which lost 2 bases and 7 bases, there was a span of 18 bases. Germline V gene sequence: CDR1 MNHEY, CDR2 SVGEGT. CDR3 length: 16 residues. DNA of the CDR3: TGTGCCAGCAGTTACAAGCAGGGTAATAGTAGGAATGAGCAGTTCTTC. Amino acid sequence: CASSYKQGNSRNEQFF.

This clonotype was found a few times. The chain combines TRBV7-9 with TRBJ1-3; 7 bases map to TRBD1. Germline loops: CDR1 SEHNR, CDR2 FQNEAQ (reference sequence). The CDR3 sequence is 16 residues long. V shed 5 bases, J shed 2 bases, and the junction held 9 bases outside the gene matches. The DNA for the CDR3 is TGTGCCAGCAGCAAAAGACAGGGCGCCGCTGGAAACACCATATATTTT. Translation gives CASSKRQGAAGNTIYF.

The chain recombines TRBV10-3 with TRBJ1-1; 7 positions match TRBD1. CDR3 length: 12 residues. Germline loops: CDR1 ENHRY, CDR2 SYGVKD. Unmatched junction bases numbered 4, after V lost 8 bases and J lost 4 bases. The CDR3 DNA reads TGTGCCATCGGACAGGCGGGCACTGAAGCTTTCTTT. As protein: CAIGQAGTEAFF.

This clonotype was detected only a few times. V is TRBV5-1 and J is TRBJ2-3; D unclear. V lost 0 bases to trimming and J lost 0 bases, with 8 bases between them. This CDR3 is 15 amino acids long. The germline CDR1 and CDR2 sequences are SGHRS and YFSETQ. In DNA form, the CDR3 reads TGCGCCAGCAGCTTGGGGTCATATAGCACAGATACGCAGTATTTT. This gives the protein CASSLGSYSTDTQYF.

V gene TRBV4-2 combines with J gene TRBJ2-3, with TRBD1 matching 11 bases. The germline gives CDR1 LGHNA, CDR2 YNFKEQ. The CDR3 totals 16 residues. V trimming: 0 bases; J trimming: 4 bases; junction bases outside the gene matches: 3. CDR3 nucleotide sequence: TGTGCCAGCAGCCAAGAGGGACAGGGGGGTGCAGATACGCAGTATTTT. It codes for CASSQEGQGGADTQYF.

This clonotype has ten or more counts. The chain combines TRBV4-1 with TRBJ1-5; D gene uncertain. V was cut by 2 bases and J by 2 bases, with 13 bases left in between. The CDR3 is 16 amino acids. Germline V CDR1 and CDR2: MGHRA, YSYEKL. This CDR3 reads CASSQPPGRRNQPQHF. CDR3 sequence (DNA): TGCGCCAGCAGCCAACCCCCCGGCAGGCGCAATCAGCCCCAGCATTTT.

This clonotype was seen at least ten times. The rearrangement links TRBV28 to TRBJ2-7, with a weak D call TRBD1 (5 bases). The CDR3 has 13 amino acids. In germline, CDR1 is MDHEN, CDR2 SYDVKM. Trimming left V 6 bases short and J 2 bases short, with 11 bases between. The CDR3 loop reads CASRPQGAYEQYV. The CDR3 nucleotides read TGTGCCAGCAGACCTCAAGGGGCCTACGAGCAGTACGTC.

The J gene is TRBJ2-1, the V gene TRBV7-3; possible D gene TRBD2, 5 bases. Germline CDR1 and CDR2: SGHTA and FQGTGA. The CDR3 totals 18 residues. Trimming stripped 2 bases from V and 2 bases from J, with 19 bases between. CDR3 residues: CASSLGSALDLTYNEQFF. In DNA form, the CDR3 reads TGTGCCAGCAGCTTAGGTAGCGCCTTGGACCTAACCTACAATGAGCAGTTCTTC.

This clonotype has only a few counts. This chain links TRBV27 with TRBJ1-4; possibly TRBD1 for D (6 bases). The CDR3 is made up of 16 amino acids. The germline V and J ends were trimmed by 5 bases and 6 bases, with 19 bases remaining between them. The germline CDR1 and CDR2 sequences are MNHEY and SMNVEV (reference sequence). The CDR3 nucleotides are TGTGCCAGCAGTGTCCTCCCGCTAGGGGGATATGAAAAACTGTTTTTT. It is translated as CASSVLPLGGYEKLFF.

This clonotype has more than one count but fewer than ten. The chain links TRBV30 to TRBJ2-7; D gene unclear. Trimming removed 5 bases at V and 0 bases at J, with 8 bases between. The germline V gene encodes CDR1 GTSNPN and CDR2 SVGIG (reference sequence). The CDR3 is made up of 12 amino acids. CDR3 nucleotide sequence: TGTGCCTGGTCACAGCTCTCCTACGAGCAGTACTTC. Amino acids: CAWSQLSYEQYF.

In DNA, the CDR3 is TGTGCCAGCAGTTCCATTTTCGGGGCTGAAGCTTTCTTT. Translating gives CASSSIFGAEAFF. This chain links TRBV12-3 or TRBV12-4 with TRBJ1-1; D is unresolved. Trimming removed 4 bases at V and 6 bases at J, with 12 bases between. CDR3 length equals 13 residues.

V is TRBV5-1 and J is TRBJ2-7; D possibly uses TRBD1 or TRBD2 (5 bases each). V lost 5 bases, J lost 1 base, and 19 bases lay in between. The germline V gene has CDR1 SGHRS and CDR2 YFSETQ. This CDR3 has 16 amino acids. The chain's CDR3 is CASSSTPGTHSYEQYF. In DNA form, the CDR3 reads TGCGCCAGCAGTTCAACTCCCGGGACGCATTCCTACGAGCAGTACTTC. Drawing the rest from reference TRBV5-1 and TRBJ2-7, the complete variable domain is KAGVTQTPRYLIKTRGQQVTLSCSPISGHRSVSWYQQTPGQGLQFLFEYFSETQRNKGNFPGRFSGRQFSNSRSEMNVSTLELGDSALYLCASSSTPGTHSYEQYFGPGTRLTVT.

This clonotype was detected ten times or more. This chain joins TRBV6-5 and TRBJ2-2, with TRBD1 identical over 7 bases. Per germline, CDR1 MNHEY and CDR2 SVGAGI. This CDR3 has 14 residues. Unmatched junction bases numbered 5, after V lost 6 bases and J lost 4 bases. The DNA of the CDR3 is TGTGCCAGCAGCACAGGGGTCACCACCGGGGAGCTGTTTTTT. It specifies CASSTGVTTGELFF.